The clone carrying this T cell receptor beta chain was observed a single time. This sample is part of a study of blood T cell repertoires in COVID-19. Participant-given clinical history determined each cohort assignment. Produced via immunoSEQ multiplex PCR; TCRdb's table is partial and in-frame only. The table includes hundreds of thousands of clones, 75% to 90% detected once. The sequence was obtained from a man aged 40-55 years who had recovered from COVID-19. Source material: PBMCs or T cells enriched from blood (not recorded which).

DNA for the CDR3: TGTGCCAGCAGTTCGACAGGGGCCGATGGCTACACCTTC. It is translated as CASSSTGADGYTF. The V call is TRBV27, the J call TRBJ1-2, with 8 positions matching TRBD1. From germline, CDR1 is MNHEY and CDR2 SMNVEV (reference sequence). V gave up 4 bases and J gave up 6 bases; unmatched junction bases: 4. The length of the CDR3 is 13 residues.